This T cell receptor (beta chain) was retrieved from a study of radiation and T cells in renal cell carcinoma. Study results and caveats: Intratumoral heterogeneity was not captured in these approximately 0.9 g regions. Dominant CDR3 motifs occupied more repertoire in irradiated than control tumors.

Documented treatment: treatment-naive control, cytoreductive nephrectomy. Control tumors came from 4 females and roughly twelve males, aged about 35 to 90. Assay used: immunoSEQ multiplex PCR; TCRdb lists only in-frame clones, some missing. Among some 14,000 clones listed, 45% to 70% were seen once. A note on this clone: Its antigen is unknown.

CDR3 size: 15 residues. V was clipped by 0 bases and J by 3 bases, with 12 bases between them. CDR1 and CDR2 (germline): SGDLS, YYNGEE. The TCR sequence derives from a man aged 50 to 59 with renal cell carcinoma. The chain combines TRBV9 with TRBJ1-2; D gene unclear. The source material was tumor tissue, sampled from a patient whose treatment was nephrectomy without radiotherapy. The CDR3 coding sequence is TGTGCCAGCAGCGTAGGGGTAGAGACGTACTATGGCTACACCTTC. It encodes CASSVGVETYYGYTF. The variable domain in full, with the rest retrieved from reference TRBV9 and TRBJ1-2, is DSGVTQTPKHLITATGQRVTLRCSPRSGDLSVYWYQQSLDQGLQFLIQYYNGEERAKGNILERFSAQQFPDLHSELNLSSLELGDSALYFCASSVGVETYYGYTFGSGTRLTVV.